The 20 T cell receptor beta chains reported below all come from one sample, sequenced in a study of regulatory T cells in long-lasting Graves disease. CDR3 regions were amplified by Arm-PCR using iRepertoire HTBI primers to build TCR beta libraries. TCRdb called the multiplex PCR reads again in MiXCR, with one record for every CDR3 protein. The sample consists of some 400,000 distinct CDR3 sequences, under 15% of them appearing once. Time point denoted: newly diagnosed GD, antithyroid drugs for less than 3 months. Preparation of the TCR library used RNA extracted from PBMCs. Another study also made use of these data, one on T cells in Graves' hyperthyroidism and ophthalmopathy.

The sample here was peripheral blood mononuclear cells (PBMCs), taken at new diagnosis, from a patient treated with antithyroid drugs. These TCRs come from a woman under 40 with Graves disease.

This clonotype was observed a few times. This chain links TRBV6-2 or TRBV6-3 with TRBJ2-1; TRBD2 agrees at 8 bases. The ends lost 2 bases at V and 7 bases at J; junction bases unmatched: 7. Per the germline V gene, CDR1 is MNHEY and CDR2 is SVGEGT. This CDR3 has 15 residues. CDR3 sequence (DNA): TGTGCCAGCAGTTACATTGCGGGAGGAGGTAATGAGCAGTTCTTC. Encoded protein: CASSYIAGGGNEQFF.

The table lists this clonotype with many counts. CDR3 region: CASWGPGEGPETQYF. DNA for the CDR3: TGTGCCAGCTGGGGGCCAGGGGAGGGGCCGGAGACCCAGTACTTC. This chain links TRBV2 with TRBJ2-5; tentative D call: TRBD2 (7 bases). Germline V gene sequence: CDR1 SNHLY, CDR2 FYNNEI. The CDR3 has 15 residues. V lost 8 bases, J lost 5 bases, and 21 bases lay in between.

This clonotype was counted between two and nine times. The V and J genes are TRBV19 and TRBJ2-3, with TRBD2 identical over 7 bases. This CDR3 has 17 amino acids. J lost 5 bases, V lost 5 bases, and 16 bases had no gene match. Per the germline V gene, CDR1 is LNHDA and CDR2 is SQIVND (reference sequence). The CDR3 spells CASSPPGRTSGGDTQYF. The CDR3, as DNA: TGTGCCAGTAGTCCCCCCGGACGGACTAGTGGTGGAGATACGCAGTATTTT.

This clonotype was recorded many times. J is TRBJ1-1 and V is TRBV7-9; D is unclear. V gave up 5 bases and J gave up 3 bases, with 10 bases separating them. This CDR3 region has 13 residues. Looked up from germline, CDR1 is SEHNR and CDR2 is FQNEAQ (reference sequence). CDR3 nucleotide sequence: TGTGCCAGCAGCCAAACCGAGGACACTGAAGCTTTCTTT. The encoded protein is CASSQTEDTEAFF.

This clonotype was counted many times. The rearrangement uses TRBV7-9 and TRBJ2-3, with 14 nucleotides matching TRBD2. Per germline, CDR1 SEHNR and CDR2 FQNEAQ (reference sequence). The CDR3 runs 16 residues. Losses at the gene ends were 1 base for V and 4 bases for J; bases not matched to a gene: 1. The CDR3 sequence: CASSLEGLAGADTQYF. The CDR3 DNA reads TGTGCCAGCAGCTTAGAGGGACTAGCGGGAGCAGATACGCAGTATTTT.

This clonotype has ten or more counts. The chain recombines TRBV2 with TRBJ2-5; a weak D match, TRBD1 (6 bases). This CDR3 is built from 12 residues. Germline V gene data show CDR1 as SNHLY and CDR2 as FYNNEI. This chain's CDR3 is CATQGNQETQYF. For the CDR3, the DNA is TGTGCAACGCAGGGGAACCAAGAGACCCAGTACTTC.

CDR3 residues: CAVRPRGVNTEAFF. For the CDR3, the DNA is TGTGCCGTCCGCCCGCGGGGGGTGAACACTGAAGCTTTCTTT. The J gene is TRBJ1-1, the V gene TRBV6-1; D possibly corresponds to TRBD1 (5 bases). The germline gives CDR1 MNHNS, CDR2 SASEGT. Trimming stripped 11 bases from V and 0 bases from J, with 16 bases between. The CDR3 extends over 14 amino acids.

The chain links TRBV7-9 to TRBJ2-7; D ambiguous. The CDR3 is 14 amino acids. Germline V lookup: CDR1 SEHNR, CDR2 FQNEAQ (reference sequence). The V and J ends lost 3 bases and 5 bases respectively, with 14 bases between them. CDR3 loop: CASSFSRLDHEQYF. CDR3 sequence (DNA): TGTGCCAGCAGCTTTTCCAGGTTGGACCACGAGCAGTACTTC.

The table lists this clonotype with a few counts. The genes are TRBV6-2 or TRBV6-3 and TRBJ1-6; D is perhaps TRBD1 (6 bases). Deletions cut 6 bases from V and 13 bases from J, with 22 bases between. This CDR3 spans 15 amino acids. CDR1 and CDR2 (germline): MNHEY, SVGEGT. CDR3 amino acids: CASRLQTGWSFPLHF. The DNA for the CDR3 is TGTGCCAGCAGGCTACAAACAGGGTGGTCCTTTCCCCTCCACTTT.

This clonotype showed up many times. The V call is TRBV6-1, the J call TRBJ2-1; 14 bases line up with TRBD2. The J segment lost 0 bases and the V segment lost 5 bases, leaving 9 bases of the junction unmatched. The CDR3 loop spans 19 amino acids. The germline CDR1 and CDR2 sequences are MNHNS and SASEGT. CDR3 sequence (DNA): TGTGCCAGCAGTCCTAGGACTAGCGGGAGGTTGAGCTCCTACAATGAGCAGTTCTTC. Translating gives CASSPRTSGRLSSYNEQFF.

This sequence joins TRBV20-1 and TRBJ1-5; 7 bases are shared with TRBD1. Germline values: CDR1 DFQATT, CDR2 SNEGSKA (reference sequence). Unmatched junction bases numbered 9, after V lost 6 bases and J lost 7 bases. The CDR3 runs to 13 residues. CDR3 sequence: CSAATGVRQPQHF. The CDR3 bases are TGCAGTGCGGCCACAGGGGTACGGCAGCCCCAGCATTTT.

This clonotype has only a few counts. This chain connects TRBV6-1 to TRBJ1-6; the match to TRBD1 covers 11 bases. There are 18 residues in the CDR3. Trimming cost V 8 bases and J 5 bases; bases outside gene matches: 14. Germline-derived CDR1 and CDR2 are MNHNS and SASEGT. The CDR3 DNA reads as TGTGCCAGCTTACGTTTAACGGGGACAGGGGGTCATAATTCACCCCTCCACTTT. Its translation: CASLRLTGTGGHNSPLHF.

This clonotype has a handful of counts. One base away lies a much larger clone, so this may be a sequencing read error. V and J are TRBV28 and TRBJ2-7; either TRBD1 or TRBD2 may supply D (5 bases each). Germline lookup yields CDR1 MDHEN and CDR2 SYDVKM. The V end lost 6 bases, the J end lost 3 bases, and 18 bases lay between the germline ends. The CDR3 length is 15 residues. CDR3 sequence reads: CASRPDRDAHYEQYF. The CDR3 DNA sequence: TGTGCCAGCAGACCCGACCGGGACGCACACTACGAGCAGTACTTC.

This clonotype was counted at least ten times. This rearrangement joins TRBV18 to TRBJ2-7; TRBD1 matches at 7 bases. Germline V gives CDR1 KGHSH, CDR2 LQKENI. This CDR3 spans 15 amino acids. V was pared by 6 bases and J by 2 bases, with 10 bases of the junction left unmatched. The CDR3 sequence: CASSPTGQPTYEQYF. CDR3 coding DNA: TGTGCCAGCTCGCCAACGGGACAGCCAACCTACGAGCAGTACTTC.

With regard to this clonotype: A read error likely explains this, since a far larger clone differs by one base. J is TRBJ2-1 and V is TRBV5-5; D is unclear. Germline V gene lookup returns CDR1 SGHKS and CDR2 YYEKEE (reference sequence). Trimming cost V 7 bases and J 10 bases, with 12 bases left between them. This CDR3 has 11 amino acids. CDR3 sequence reads: CASRIGNEQFF. The CDR3 nucleotides are TGTGCCAGCCGAATAGGGAACGAGCAGTTCTTC.

A few counts support this clonotype. CDR3 DNA sequence: TGTGCCACTCGGGGGGCCTCCTACGAGCAGTACTTC. The encoded protein is CATRGASYEQYF. The V and J genes are TRBV6-2 or TRBV6-3 and TRBJ2-7; D is possibly TRBD2 (7 bases). The V end lost 10 bases, the J end lost 0 bases, and 10 bases lay between the germline ends. The CDR3 has 12 amino acids. Germline-derived CDR1 and CDR2 are MNHEY and SVGEGT.

This clonotype was seen at least ten times. V is TRBV5-4 and J is TRBJ2-3; the match to TRBD2 covers 8 bases. The CDR3 runs to 15 residues. Looked up from germline, CDR1 is SGHNT and CDR2 is YYREEE (reference sequence). V was pared by 5 bases and J by 0 bases, with 5 bases of the junction left unmatched. CDR3 sequence reads: CASSPPSGSTDTQYF. In DNA form, the CDR3 reads TGTGCCAGCAGTCCTCCTAGCGGGAGCACAGATACGCAGTATTTT.

This clonotype was seen at least ten times. The rearrangement joins TRBV11-1 to TRBJ2-1, with D perhaps matching TRBD1 (6 bases). There are 16 residues in the CDR3. The V end was cut by 0 bases, the J end by 7 bases, with 16 bases between. Per germline, CDR1 SGHAT and CDR2 FQDESV (reference sequence). This chain's CDR3 is CASSLAQGPAWNEQFF. CDR3 sequence (DNA): TGTGCCAGCAGCTTAGCGCAGGGGCCCGCTTGGAATGAGCAGTTCTTC.

This clonotype was seen only a few times. This chain connects TRBV3-1 to TRBJ2-1; D unresolved. V lost 4 bases and J lost 6, with 16 bases in between. This CDR3 comprises 15 residues. Germline V gene data show CDR1 as LGHDT and CDR2 as YNNKEL (reference sequence). CDR3: CASSLLRDSSNEQFF. CDR3 coding DNA: TGTGCCAGCAGCCTTCTTCGAGATAGTAGCAATGAGCAGTTCTTC.

Remarks on this clonotype: It may be a read error: a sequence one base away is much more abundant. The chain joins TRBV11-3 to TRBJ2-7; 9 positions match TRBD2. The CDR3 has 14 amino acids. Germline assignment: CDR1 SGHNT and CDR2 YENEEA. CDR3 in DNA: TGTGCCAGCAGCCCTAAGACTAGCGGCTACGAGCGGTACTTC. This gives the protein CASSPKTSGYERYF.